The clone carrying this T cell receptor beta chain was detected once. Its specificity is unknown. This entry belongs to a study of cytomegalovirus exposure and HLA in healthy donors. Study-level results: TCR beta chains numbering under 200 were designated cytomegalovirus-associated. V- and J-gene trimming of TCR beta was linked (in a later analysis) to a missense DCLRE1C variant.

Trimming removed 8 bases at V and 4 bases at J, with 20 bases between. Germline V gene data show CDR1 as KGHSH and CDR2 as LQKENI. The CDR3 is 15 amino acids. The PCR used 60 Vbeta and 13 Jbeta primers. The data were produced by immunoSEQ multiplex PCR, yet TCRdb's version contains in-frame clones alone and is incomplete. The data hold some 150,000 clones, with 64% observed a single time. The chain joins TRBV18 to TRBJ2-5; a weak D match, TRBD2 (5 bases). The sequencing input was PBMCs. The sequence derives from a woman in her thirties in good health and CMV-seropositive. DNA of the CDR3: TGTGCCAGCGCCCCGCTGGGAGCGGCAGCAGAGACCCAGTACTTC. This encodes CASAPLGAAAETQYF.